Included here is one T cell receptor (beta chain) sequence, with context. Antigen: not known. Sequenced patients had shown CD8+CD57+ cell expansion by flow cytometry. This specimen belongs to a study of CD8+CD57+ T cells in acquired aplastic anemia. Findings and caveats of the study: It was found that approximately 29 CD8+ CDR3 sequences were shared between patients and controls.

The CDR3 sequence is 14 residues long. The germline V gene encodes CDR1 LNHDA and CDR2 SQIVND (reference sequence). Trimming took 6 bases from V and 0 from J, leaving 11 bases between them. Genomic DNA served as template for TCR beta VDJ and CDR3 profiling. TCRdb re-called the reads with MiXCR, one entry per CDR3 protein. The sample yields some 200,000 distinct CDR3 sequences, around three fifths seen once. This chain uses TRBV19 with TRBJ1-2; D remains unclear. The sequencing sample was made of sorted CD4+, CD8+, or CD8+CD57+ T cells (not recorded which) from PBMCs. The origin of this receptor is a human donor with aplastic anemia. The chain's CDR3 is CASRVGMANYGYTF. The DNA of the CDR3 is TGTGCCAGTAGGGTGGGCATGGCTAACTATGGCTACACCTTC.